This TCR beta chain is from a study of cytomegalovirus exposure and HLA in healthy donors. Use of 60 Vbeta and 13 Jbeta primers characterized the PCR. Assay: immunoSEQ multiplex PCR; the TCRdb copy retains only in-frame clones and omits some. The sample yields nearly 200,000 clones, roughly 80% seen once. Study-level findings and limits: In a later analysis, 17,000 or so TCR beta sequences were associated with HLA alleles at 0.05 false discovery rate.

As concerns this clone: Its antigen is not identified.

The CDR3 spans 19 residues. From germline, CDR1 is SGHAT and CDR2 FQNNGV. J gave up 6 bases and V 2 bases, and 17 bases lay outside the gene matches. The origin of this receptor is a woman aged 45 to 65 in good health and CMV-seropositive. The genes are TRBV11-2 and TRBJ2-3; 10 bases map to TRBD2. The sample was PBMCs. The CDR3 sequence is CASSLRPPFTSGVQDTQYF. The CDR3 region has the DNA TGTGCCAGCAGCTTACGCCCTCCCTTTACTAGCGGGGTCCAGGATACGCAGTATTTT.